This paragraph reports one TCR beta chain. Its specificity is not known. The sample originates from a study of PD-L1 blockade in urothelial cancer. Whole-study context: At 3 weeks (second dose) and 6 weeks after starting treatment, blood was analyzed. Researchers found blood samples held a median of about 130,000 T cells. Findings and limits, study-wide: Better survival was predicted by below-median pretreatment blood TCR clonality.

The repertoire was sequenced with immunoSEQ multiplex PCR; TCRdb's copy has only in-frame clones and lacks some. The sample has about 43,000 clones; approximately 83% are singletons. The V gene's germline CDR1 is SGHRS and CDR2 YFSETQ. Deletions cut 2 bases from V and 6 bases from J, with 9 bases between. The CDR3 is 12 amino acids. The time point: peripheral blood 6 weeks after treatment start. The chain is built from TRBV5-1 and TRBJ2-7, with D tentatively TRBD2 (5 bases). Material: PBMCs, obtained around atezolizumab (anti-PD-L1) treatment. The receptor was derived from a man between 60 and 75 years old with urothelial cancer. CDR3 residues: CASSFNGVEQYF. The CDR3 DNA reads as TGCGCCAGCAGCTTTAACGGGGTCGAGCAGTACTTC. The full variable domain, rest sourced from reference TRBV5-1 and TRBJ2-7, is KAGVTQTPRYLIKTRGQQVTLSCSPISGHRSVSWYQQTPGQGLQFLFEYFSETQRNKGNFPGRFSGRQFSNSRSEMNVSTLELGDSALYLCASSFNGVEQYFGPGTRLTVT.